This TCR beta chain was sequenced in a study of tumor-infiltrating T cells and Merkel cell polyomavirus. About the study: The study examined CD8+ T cells specific for the Merkel cell polyomavirus KLL epitope. Chemotherapy, radiation and immunotherapies were given, not standardized across patients. Median follow-up was about 2.8 years, ranging from roughly 1.1 to 6.0 years.

Unmatched junction bases numbered 6, after V lost 6 bases and J lost 4 bases. The CDR3 covers 14 residues. CDR1 and CDR2 from the germline V gene are MNHNY and SVGAGI (reference sequence). Findings of the study overall: Only one public clonotype, shared by two patients, appeared among several hundred sequences.

Regarding this clone: Its antigen is still unknown.

Robust Merkel cell polyomavirus Large T antigen positivity by immunohistochemistry was seen in all patients' tumors. All patients were Caucasian, median age around 61, range about 45 to 85. The repertoire was sequenced with immunoSEQ multiplex PCR; TCRdb's copy has only in-frame clones and lacks some. The sample carries approximately 2,000 clones, more than 95% recorded once. The sample consisted of lymph node tissue. This clonotype was sampled from a man aged 70-80 years with Merkel cell carcinoma. This rearrangement joins TRBV6-6 to TRBJ2-7; 10 bases align to TRBD1. The CDR3 spells CASRMAGQGYEQYF. DNA of the CDR3: TGTGCCAGCAGAATGGCGGGACAGGGGTACGAGCAGTACTTC.